The TCR beta chain under discussion was sequenced for a study of HIV-infected patients and healthy controls. The overall study: The CD4:CD8 ratio increased slightly in early therapy, but CD8 counts showed no consistent change. Notes on the study in general: Healthy controls shared more CDR3 sequences between individuals than HIV-infected patients did.

Alpha and beta constant-region primers primed reverse transcription of around 500 ng RNA. Each of the alpha and beta chains got its own library through chain-specific third strand synthesis with indices. Two random hexamers, added before amplification and joined, formed each molecule's 12-nucleotide barcode. A single record per CDR3 protein comes from TCRdb applying MiXCR to the 5' RACE reads. The sample includes some 20,000 distinct CDR3 sequences, 8% to 10% of them seen just once. The germline V gene has CDR1 SGHTA and CDR2 FQGTGA. The V end lost 1 base, the J end lost 5 bases, and 14 bases lay between the germline ends. The CDR3 loop spans 15 amino acids. Follow-up blood was drawn about 14 weeks, roughly three months, after antiretroviral therapy began. Whole blood was used without fractionation, so all unsorted peripheral T cells were included. Exclusions covered tumors, febrile or AIDS-related illness, and hepatitis B or C coinfection.

This clonotype has a count of ten or more. Its antigen remains unidentified. The J gene is TRBJ1-1, the V gene TRBV7-3; D remains ambiguous. The sample here was blood, taken during antiretroviral therapy. This TCR came from an adult with HIV infection. Here the CDR3 reads CASSLMGNGGTEAFF. The CDR3, as DNA: TGTGCCAGCAGCTTAATGGGGAATGGAGGGACTGAAGCTTTCTTT.